These 20 T cell receptor beta chains share one sample of origin, sequenced in a study of T-cell reconstitution after alpha-beta-depleted transplantation in children. Unique molecular identifiers tagged the TCRbeta library. TCRdb passed the PCR reads through MiXCR, listing each CDR3 protein once. This table has over 400,000 distinct CDR3 sequences, approximately 42% appearing once. This specimen was PBMCs, taken before TCRalphabeta/CD19-depleted stem cell transplant. These receptors were collected from a girl aged 2 to 10 with aplastic anemia, due to receive a stem cell transplant.

This clonotype was seen a few times. The chain's CDR3 is CASTSGGQETQYF. DNA of the CDR3: TGTGCCAGCACGAGCGGGGGACAAGAGACCCAGTACTTC. The chain is built from TRBV6-1 and TRBJ2-5; 8 bases align to TRBD2. Germline CDR1 is MNHNS and CDR2 is SASEGT. This CDR3 comprises 13 residues. The V and J ends lost 7 bases and 2 bases, in that order; junction bases with no gene match: 3.

V and J are TRBV5-1 and TRBJ1-4; D unresolved. Trimming cost V 1 base and J 7 bases, with 11 bases left between them. CDR1 SGHRS and CDR2 YFSETQ come from the germline V gene. The CDR3 is 14 amino acids. This CDR3 is CASSLRDMREKLFF. CDR3 coding DNA: TGCGCCAGCAGCTTGCGGGATATGCGTGAAAAACTGTTTTTT.

This clonotype showed up many times. The CDR3 DNA reads TGTGCCAGCAGTTTAGCGCTTAGGGAAGTGGGAGCTTTCTTT. It translates to CASSLALREVGAFF. J is TRBJ1-1 and V is TRBV12-3 or TRBV12-4; D remains ambiguous. The CDR3 loop spans 14 amino acids. Deletions cut 0 bases from V and 10 bases from J, with 15 bases between.

The chain recombines TRBV20-1 with TRBJ1-1; 7 bases fit TRBD1. CDR1 and CDR2 (germline): DFQATT, SNEGSKA (reference sequence). CDR3 size: 13 residues. J gave up 1 base and V 8 bases, and 7 bases lay outside the gene matches. The CDR3 DNA is TGCAGTACATTACAGGGGACGAACACTGAAGCTTTCTTT. Translation: CSTLQGTNTEAFF.

This clonotype was seen ten or more times. The V and J genes are TRBV12-3 or TRBV12-4 and TRBJ2-3, with D possibly matching TRBD2 (7 bases). The V end lost 6 bases, the J end lost 5 bases, and 15 bases lay between the germline ends. The CDR3 totals 14 residues. The CDR3 reads CASSSRGAGDTQYF. CDR3 DNA: TGTGCCAGCAGCTCCCGGGGGGCTGGAGATACGCAGTATTTT.

Here the CDR3 DNA reads TGCGCCAGCAGCCAAAGGGAGGCCCGGTTCTCCTACAATGAGCAGTTCTTC. This encodes CASSQREARFSYNEQFF. The V and J genes are TRBV4-1 and TRBJ2-1, with D maybe TRBD2 (6 bases). The CDR3 covers 17 residues. The V gene's germline CDR1 is MGHRA and CDR2 YSYEKL. Trimming stripped 2 bases from V and 0 bases from J, with 14 bases between.

The V call is TRBV12-3 or TRBV12-4, the J call TRBJ1-1; 9 bases line up with TRBD1. V lost 8 bases to trimming and J lost 5 bases; unmatched junction nucleotides: 12. The CDR3 runs to 15 residues. As DNA, the CDR3 is TGTGCCAGCGGGACAGGGTGGGGGGGGGAGACTGAAGCTTTCTTT. Translation: CASGTGWGGETEAFF.

CDR3 amino acids: CSARLGTSGAPETQYF. DNA of the CDR3: TGCAGTGCTAGACTCGGGACTAGCGGGGCCCCAGAGACCCAGTACTTC. This chain uses TRBV20-1 with TRBJ2-5, with TRBD2 matching 13 bases. CDR1 is DFQATT, CDR2 SNEGSKA, per germline (reference sequence). The J segment lost 4 bases and the V segment lost 2 bases, leaving 7 bases of the junction unmatched. This CDR3 has 16 amino acids.

The chain has TRBV5-1 and TRBJ2-2; 9 bases line up with TRBD2. Per germline, CDR1 SGHRS and CDR2 YFSETQ. V trimming: 0 bases; J trimming: 5 bases; junction bases outside the gene matches: 8. The length of the CDR3 is 17 residues. The CDR3 reads CASSLALTSGGTGELFF. CDR3 sequence (DNA): TGCGCCAGCAGCTTGGCCTTGACTAGCGGTGGGACCGGGGAGCTGTTTTTT. The full variable domain, in which reference TRBV5-1 and TRBJ2-2 provide the parts outside the CDR3, is KAGVTQTPRYLIKTRGQQVTLSCSPISGHRSVSWYQQTPGQGLQFLFEYFSETQRNKGNFPGRFSGRQFSNSRSEMNVSTLELGDSALYLCASSLALTSGGTGELFFGEGSRLTVL.

About this clonotype: The junction departs from germline at one end; a sequencing error may be responsible. This chain connects TRBV9 to TRBJ2-5; 7 positions agree with TRBD2. Germline V gene sequence: CDR1 SGDLS, CDR2 YYNGEE. The CDR3 covers 15 residues. The CDR3 sequence is CSSSEGAGEVETQYF. In nucleotides, the CDR3 is TGTTCCAGCAGCGAGGGTGCGGGAGAAGTGGAGACCCAGTACTTC.

This clonotype has more than one count but fewer than ten. CDR3 protein: CATSRDGGAPTDTQYF. The CDR3 coding sequence is TGTGCCACCAGCAGAGATGGGGGGGCGCCCACAGATACGCAGTATTTT. The V call is TRBV15, the J call TRBJ2-3; tentative D call: TRBD2 (7 bases). The V and J ends lost 0 bases and 2 bases respectively, with 12 bases between them. This CDR3 spans 16 amino acids. CDR1 and CDR2 from the germline V gene are LNHNV and YYDKDF (reference sequence). The full variable domain, rest sourced from reference TRBV15 and TRBJ2-3, is DAMVIQNPRYQVTQFGKPVTLSCSQTLNHNVMYWYQQKSSQAPKLLFHYYDKDFNNEADTPDNFQSRRPNTSFCFLDIRSPGLGDTAMYLCATSRDGGAPTDTQYFGPGTRLTVL.

The gene calls are TRBV9 and TRBJ2-1, with TRBD2 matching 16 bases. Per germline, CDR1 SGDLS and CDR2 YYNGEE. With 0 bases clipped from V and 1 base from J, the junction kept 13 bases outside the gene matches. The CDR3 loop spans 22 amino acids. The chain's CDR3 is CASSVDLGPGLAGGRSYNEQFF. The CDR3 nucleotides read TGTGCCAGCAGCGTAGATCTCGGGCCGGGACTAGCGGGAGGGCGGTCCTACAATGAGCAGTTCTTC. The variable domain in full, with the rest retrieved from reference TRBV9 and TRBJ2-1, is DSGVTQTPKHLITATGQRVTLRCSPRSGDLSVYWYQQSLDQGLQFLIQYYNGEERAKGNILERFSAQQFPDLHSELNLSSLELGDSALYFCASSVDLGPGLAGGRSYNEQFFGPGTRLTVL.

This chain connects TRBV11-2 to TRBJ2-2; tentative D call: TRBD2 (5 bases). V lost 0 bases to trimming and J lost 7 bases, with 15 bases between them. The germline gives CDR1 SGHAT, CDR2 FQNNGV. This CDR3 is 16 amino acids long. CDR3 region: CASSLDRTSARGELFF. In nucleotides, the CDR3 is TGTGCCAGCAGCTTAGATCGAACTAGTGCACGCGGGGAGCTGTTTTTT.

V usage is TRBV7-6 and J usage is TRBJ2-3; 9 bases are a match to TRBD1. J gave up 3 bases and V 5 bases, and 9 bases lay outside the gene matches. Germline loops: CDR1 SGHVS, CDR2 FNYEAQ. The CDR3 has 16 residues. The CDR3 coding sequence is TGTGCCAGCAGCCCTACTCTACAGGGGGCAACAGATACGCAGTATTTT. This sequence encodes CASSPTLQGATDTQYF.

J is TRBJ1-2 and V is TRBV12-3 or TRBV12-4; D call uncertain. The CDR3 covers 13 residues. The V and J ends lost 2 bases and 1 base respectively, with 5 bases between them. The CDR3 sequence is CASSLTVNYGYTF. The CDR3 nucleotides read TGTGCCAGCAGTTTAACGGTTAACTATGGCTACACCTTC.

This clonotype was found many times. The gene calls are TRBV5-1 and TRBJ2-2; 9 bases fit TRBD1. Germline V CDR1 and CDR2: SGHRS, YFSETQ. Trimming cost V 4 bases and J 7 bases; bases outside gene matches: 8. The CDR3 is made up of 15 amino acids. The CDR3: CASSGRDRAVGELFF. The CDR3 coding sequence is TGCGCCAGCAGCGGCCGGGACAGGGCGGTCGGGGAGCTGTTTTTT.

This clonotype occurred many times. The chain is built from TRBV6-1 and TRBJ1-1, with 8 bases identical to TRBD1. V shed 5 bases, J shed 5 bases, and the junction held 10 bases outside the gene matches. Germline V gives CDR1 MNHNS, CDR2 SASEGT. This CDR3 comprises 15 residues. CDR3 coding DNA: TGTGCCAGCAGTCAACGACAGGGGACCTGGACTGAAGCTTTCTTT. Translation gives CASSQRQGTWTEAFF.

This clonotype occurred a few times. The gene calls are TRBV28 and TRBJ2-7; 12 bases are a match to TRBD1. Germline-derived CDR1 and CDR2 are MDHEN and SYDVKM. V gave up 6 bases and J gave up 3 bases; unmatched junction bases: 15. The CDR3 has 18 residues. CDR3 in DNA: TGTGCCAGCAGAGGCGGGGGGACAGGGGGCGATCTGGGCTACGAGCAGTACTTC. Encoded protein: CASRGGGTGGDLGYEQYF.

The chain has TRBV7-3 and TRBJ2-7; TRBD1 might be the D (6 bases). Trimming cost V 3 bases and J 6 bases, with 18 bases left between them. The length of the CDR3 is 15 residues. Germline assignment: CDR1 SGHTA and CDR2 FQGTGA. This CDR3 reads CASSLGTVQGPEQYF. CDR3 sequence (DNA): TGTGCCAGCAGCTTGGGGACCGTACAGGGACCCGAGCAGTACTTC.

The J gene is TRBJ1-1, the V gene TRBV29-1; D is perhaps TRBD1 (6 bases). Trimming cost V 3 bases and J 4 bases, with 15 bases left between them. Germline V gives CDR1 SQVTM, CDR2 ANQGSEA. The CDR3 is 14 residues long. The CDR3 coding sequence is TGCAGCGTTGATACCCGGGCCAGGGGCACTGAAGCTTTCTTT. It is translated as CSVDTRARGTEAFF.